The rows below give T cell receptor beta chains drawn from one sample of a study of blood T cell repertoires in COVID-19. Using immunoSEQ multiplex PCR, the repertoire was profiled, and TCRdb retains in-frame clones only, with some absent. The sample lists 85,000 to 130,000 clones; 88% were seen once. The sample taken for sequencing was peripheral blood. Receptors originate from an older woman with acute or convalescent COVID-19. The CDR3 runs from the conserved cysteine through the conserved F or W. Size values are once, few and many counts, or a class for expanded clones, and some rows have none.

TRBV6-5	TRBJ2-7	-	CASSYLQGTYEQYF
TRBV16	TRBJ2-3	-	CASSQPLAGGRNTDTQYF
TRBV19	TRBJ1-2	-	CASSIGANYGYTF
TRBV24-1	TRBJ1-2	-	CATSVTGGLKYGYTF
TRBV21-1	TRBJ1-2	-	CASSKVMGPRSGNLYGYTF
TRBV4-2	TRBJ2-7	-	CASSQDTGGDYEQYF
TRBV7-9	TRBJ1-4	-	CASSLVTGWNEKLFF
TRBV7-8	TRBJ1-1	-	CASSMLTGATEAFF
TRBV28	TRBJ1-2	-	CANSPSQGQGIYGYTF
TRBV19	TRBJ2-3	-	CASSVGRNTQYF
TRBV5-1	TRBJ1-1	-	CASSYIQGEAFF
TRBV7-8	TRBJ1-2	once	CASSPPANYGYTF
TRBV19	TRBJ2-1	-	CASSQADTLGEQFF
TRBV4-1	TRBJ2-6	-	CASSPGTGFKANVLTF
TRBV6-6	TRBJ2-3	-	CASRAGSSTDTQYF